This entry lists 22 T cell receptor beta chains sequenced from one sample in a study of blood T cell repertoires in COVID-19 (TCRdb year 2020). The protocol used for the library was the immunoSEQ multiplex PCR assay. In its TCRdb copy, this immuneACCESS table keeps in-frame sequences only and misses some clones. Where compared with another copy, unresolved V genes explain less than half of these, and the others have no known cause. Here the sample has 150,000 to 200,000 clones; roughly 86% occur a single time. Of the sample, around 3.5% is held by the ten largest clones. What was sequenced was peripheral blood. The receptors were gathered from a man between 65 and 79 years old with acute or convalescent COVID-19.

This clone was found a few times. V and J are TRBV9 and TRBJ2-1, with 12 bases aligning to TRBD2. Germline CDR1 and CDR2: SGDLS and YYNGEE. After removal of 0 bases from V and 6 bases from J, the junction contained 1 base not matched to a gene. This CDR3 comprises 15 residues. CDR3 in DNA: TGTGCCAGCAGCGTAGTACTAGCGGGAGGCAATGAGCAGTTCTTC. Its protein is CASSVVLAGGNEQFF.

The chain couples TRBV19 to TRBJ2-1; D remains ambiguous. The ends were cut back, 0 bases at V and 3 bases at J, with 6 bases in the middle. Germline loops: CDR1 LNHDA, CDR2 SQIVND (reference sequence). The CDR3 is 14 amino acids. The CDR3 spells CASSIDRFYNEQFF. For the CDR3, the DNA is TGTGCCAGTAGTATAGACAGGTTCTACAATGAGCAGTTCTTC. Filled out from reference TRBV19 and TRBJ2-1, the complete variable domain reads DGGITQSPKYLFRKEGQNVTLSCEQNLNHDAMYWYRQDPGQGLRLIYYSQIVNDFQKGDIAEGYSVSREKKESFPLTVTSAQKNPTAFYLCASSIDRFYNEQFFGPGTRLTVL.

This chain uses TRBV24-1 with TRBJ2-7, with D perhaps matching TRBD1 (5 bases). The CDR3 is 14 amino acids. Between the trimmed V and J ends, which lost 3 bases and 6 bases, there was a span of 14 bases. CDR1 KGHDR and CDR2 SFDVKD come from the germline V gene. The CDR3 protein is CATSDNTGFTEQYF. The CDR3, as DNA: TGTGCCACCAGTGATAATACAGGATTCACCGAGCAGTACTTC.

At least ten counts were recorded for this clone. This chain connects TRBV7-2 to TRBJ1-5; possibly TRBD1 for D (5 bases). The CDR3 is 13 amino acids. V lost 2 bases to trimming and J lost 5 bases, with 7 bases between them. Germline V gene sequence: CDR1 SGHTA, CDR2 FQGNSA. CDR3 coding DNA: TGTGCCAGCAGCTTAACGGGGGATCAGCCCCAGCATTTT. Protein: CASSLTGDQPQHF.

The table lists this clone with a count of one. V usage is TRBV9 and J usage is TRBJ1-6, with a tentative D call TRBD1 (6 bases). V lost 4 bases, J lost 15 bases, and 14 bases lay in between. Germline lookup yields CDR1 SGDLS and CDR2 YYNGEE. The CDR3 loop spans 12 amino acids. The CDR3 loop reads CASSSDRMGLHF. CDR3 nucleotides: TGTGCCAGCAGCTCTGACAGGATGGGCCTCCACTTT.

The rearrangement links TRBV5-5 to TRBJ2-3; a possible D gene is TRBD2 (5 bases). This CDR3 is built from 16 residues. With 7 bases removed from V and 0 bases from J, the gap between germline ends came to 18 bases. Germline assignment: CDR1 SGHKS and CDR2 YYEKEE (reference sequence). The CDR3 loop reads CASDRGVAPSTDTQYF. The CDR3 coding sequence is TGTGCCAGCGACCGGGGAGTAGCGCCTAGCACAGATACGCAGTATTTT.

This chain links TRBV28 with TRBJ2-3, with D unresolved. This CDR3 region has 14 residues. Germline loops: CDR1 MDHEN, CDR2 SYDVKM. The V gene lost 2 bases and the J gene lost 3 bases, with 9 bases spanning the gap. The CDR3 reads CASSLKIETDTQYF. CDR3 DNA: TGTGCCAGCAGTTTAAAGATTGAGACAGATACGCAGTATTTT.

This rearrangement joins TRBV5-5 to TRBJ2-2; 10 bases fit TRBD1. The CDR3 length is 16 residues. Losses at the gene ends were 3 bases for V and 10 bases for J; bases not matched to a gene: 12. Germline CDR1 and CDR2: SGHKS and YYEKEE (reference sequence). The CDR3 reads CASSYYGQGVGEELFF. Here the CDR3 DNA reads TGTGCCAGCAGCTACTATGGACAGGGGGTCGGTGAGGAGCTGTTTTTT.

The chain has TRBV6-5 and TRBJ1-4, with TRBD1 matching over 10 bases. Trimming removed 7 bases from V and 7 bases from J; junction bases left unmatched: 3. Germline lookup yields CDR1 MNHEY and CDR2 SVGAGI. The CDR3 loop spans 13 amino acids. This chain's CDR3 is CASMRTGGEKLFF. Here the CDR3 DNA reads TGTGCCAGCATGAGGACAGGGGGTGAAAAACTGTTTTTT.

Concerning this clone itself: The sample has other DNA sequences that encode this CDR3 too. The chain uses TRBV18 and TRBJ2-5, with 8 bases aligning to TRBD1. Per germline, CDR1 KGHSH and CDR2 LQKENI. The CDR3 has 14 amino acids. V trimming: 2 bases; J trimming: 2 bases; junction bases outside the gene matches: 1. The CDR3 DNA sequence: TGTGCCAGCTCACCAACAGGGGGACAAGAGACCCAGTACTTC. This sequence encodes CASSPTGGQETQYF.

The J gene is TRBJ2-7, the V gene TRBV10-3, with 11 bases identical to TRBD2. The CDR3 is 14 residues long. V gave up 6 bases and J gave up 3 bases; unmatched junction bases: 4. Germline assignment: CDR1 ENHRY and CDR2 SYGVKD. This CDR3 is CAISSGTSGYEQYF. Written as DNA, the CDR3 is TGTGCCATCAGCTCCGGGACTAGCGGCTACGAGCAGTACTTC.

This clone was detected only once. V gene TRBV6-5 combines with J gene TRBJ1-1; 8 bases fit TRBD1. The junction had 3 bases not matched to a gene; V was cut back by 0 bases and J by 12 bases. The CDR3 contains 12 residues. CDR1 is MNHEY, CDR2 SVGAGI, per germline. In nucleotides, the CDR3 is TGTGCCAGCAGTTACTCTCAGGGGGCATCTTTCTTT. This encodes CASSYSQGASFF.

The DNA of the CDR3 is TGTGCCAGCAGTTTTCCATGGGCAGGTTCGAATGAGCAGTTCTTC. Translating gives CASSFPWAGSNEQFF. The chain recombines TRBV27 with TRBJ2-1; D not resolved. V shed 3 bases and J shed 7 bases, with 16 bases lying between them. The length of the CDR3 is 15 residues. Germline values: CDR1 MNHEY, CDR2 SMNVEV (reference sequence).

The chain recombines TRBV27 with TRBJ2-3, with a weak D call TRBD2 (5 bases). The CDR3 extends over 15 amino acids. Germline V CDR1 and CDR2: MNHEY, SMNVEV (reference sequence). Trimming shortened V by 10 bases and J by 0 bases, and 17 bases separated the two germline ends. The CDR3 region has the DNA TGTGCCACTAAAAGGGTAAGCGGAAGCACAGATACGCAGTATTTT. Translated, it gives CATKRVSGSTDTQYF.

This sequence joins TRBV10-3 and TRBJ1-2; possible D gene TRBD1, 6 bases. The germline CDR1 and CDR2 sequences are ENHRY and SYGVKD. V dropped 3 bases and J dropped 8 bases, with 10 bases sitting between them. The CDR3 covers 12 residues. The CDR3 region is CAISDSRGGYTF. CDR3 DNA: TGTGCCATCAGTGACTCAAGGGGGGGCTACACCTTC.

This clone turned up a few times. This CDR3 reads CASSSLEAFTIYF. The CDR3 region has the DNA TGTGCCAGCAGTTCCCTTGAGGCCTTCACCATATATTTT. This chain links TRBV28 with TRBJ1-3; D remains unclear. Germline values: CDR1 MDHEN, CDR2 SYDVKM. The CDR3 totals 13 residues. V lost 4 bases to trimming and J lost 9 bases, with 13 bases between them.

This chain links TRBV5-1 with TRBJ2-3; D is unresolved. The V end lost 0 bases, the J end lost 0 bases, and 5 bases lay between the germline ends. CDR1 and CDR2 (germline): SGHRS, YFSETQ. This CDR3 is built from 14 residues. CDR3 DNA: TGCGCCAGCAGCTTGGACAAAAGCACAGATACGCAGTATTTT. This codes for CASSLDKSTDTQYF.

This chain uses TRBV6-5 with TRBJ2-4; TRBD1 matches at 9 bases. This CDR3 is 13 amino acids long. CDR1 is MNHEY and CDR2 is SVGAGI in the germline V gene. The V gene end was trimmed by 5 bases and the J gene end by 5 bases; junction bases not matched to a gene: 1. For the CDR3, the DNA is TGTGCCAGCAGTCGACAGGGGGAAAACATTCAGTACTTC. It specifies CASSRQGENIQYF.

The rearrangement joins TRBV5-1 to TRBJ1-1, with 7 bases matching TRBD1. The V gene's germline CDR1 is SGHRS and CDR2 YFSETQ. V lost 4 bases and J lost 3; bases outside the gene matches: 6. This CDR3 comprises 14 residues. The CDR3 sequence is CASSGGTEDTEAFF. Written as DNA, the CDR3 is TGCGCCAGCAGCGGCGGGACAGAGGACACTGAAGCTTTCTTT.

The rearrangement uses TRBV2 and TRBJ2-7; D may be TRBD2 (6 bases). The CDR3 is made up of 17 amino acids. The germline V gene has CDR1 SNHLY and CDR2 FYNNEI. Trimming shortened V by 3 bases and J by 1 base, and 19 bases separated the two germline ends. This CDR3 is CASSEGGSPYGSYEQYF. The CDR3 DNA follows: TGTGCCAGCAGTGAGGGAGGCAGTCCTTACGGGTCCTACGAGCAGTACTTC.

The sample holds a few counts of this clone. The V call is TRBV11-1, the J call TRBJ2-7, with TRBD2 matching 12 bases. The CDR3 runs to 15 residues. Germline CDR1 SGHAT, CDR2 FQDESV (reference sequence). V was clipped by 5 bases and J by 7 bases; unmatched bases: 9. The CDR3 is CASSKMGLAGGEQYF. The DNA of the CDR3 is TGTGCCAGCAGCAAAATGGGACTAGCGGGCGGGGAGCAGTACTTC.

The V gene is TRBV4-1, the J gene TRBJ1-2; 7 positions match TRBD1. CDR1 is MGHRA and CDR2 is YSYEKL in the germline V gene. The CDR3 totals 15 residues. V shed 1 base and J 4 bases; nucleotides not matched to a gene: 6. The CDR3 reads CASSQAPGQSYGYTF. DNA of the CDR3: TGCGCCAGCAGCCAAGCGCCGGGACAGAGCTATGGCTACACCTTC.